This T cell receptor beta chain was identified during a study of T cell responses to AZD1222 COVID-19 vaccine. In the case of this clone: Its antigen is still unknown.

Germline V gene sequence: CDR1 LNHNV, CDR2 YYDKDF (reference sequence). The V gene lost 3 bases and the J gene lost 0 bases, with 11 bases spanning the gap. The CDR3 loop spans 15 amino acids. General study results and limits: Repertoire samples came only from after the peak T cell response. Mostly white British, mostly female donors; authors suggested clonal diversity may be underestimated.

Using immunoSEQ multiplex PCR, the repertoire was profiled, and TCRdb retains in-frame clones only, with some absent. The sample holds roughly 130,000 clones, 88% seen once. The sequence was collected from an adult in good health. The input for sequencing was peripheral blood, taken on day 0 of AZD1222 vaccination. The V call is TRBV15, the J call TRBJ1-1; unclear D gene. Written as DNA, the CDR3 is TGTGCCACCAGCAGGGCCGGGAGAATGAACACTGAAGCTTTCTTT. Translating gives CATSRAGRMNTEAFF.